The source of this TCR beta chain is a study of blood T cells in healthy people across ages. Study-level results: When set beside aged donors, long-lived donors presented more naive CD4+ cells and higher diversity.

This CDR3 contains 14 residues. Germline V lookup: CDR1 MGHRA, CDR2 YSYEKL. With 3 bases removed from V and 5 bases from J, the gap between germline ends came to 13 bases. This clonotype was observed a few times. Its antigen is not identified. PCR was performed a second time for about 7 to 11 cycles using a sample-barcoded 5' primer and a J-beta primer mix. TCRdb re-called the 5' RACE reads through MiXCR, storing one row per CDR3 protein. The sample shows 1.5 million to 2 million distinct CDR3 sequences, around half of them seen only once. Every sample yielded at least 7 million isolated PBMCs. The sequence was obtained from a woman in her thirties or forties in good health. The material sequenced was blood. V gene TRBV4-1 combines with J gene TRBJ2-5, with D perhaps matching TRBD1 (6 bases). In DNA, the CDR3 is TGCGCCAGCAGCCACACACAGGGCCATGAGACCCAGTACTTC. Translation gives CASSHTQGHETQYF.